These 11 T cell receptor beta chains were all obtained from the same sample, sequenced in a study of blood T cell repertoires in COVID-19. Profiling relied on immunoSEQ multiplex PCR, and the TCRdb table lists in-frame clones only, not all of them. The sample includes approximately 35,000 clones, about nine tenths seen only once; the top ten take roughly 9.5%. The sample taken for sequencing was peripheral blood. The receptors come from a human donor with active COVID-19. The donor label of this sample is uncertain.

This clone has just one count. This sequence joins TRBV16 and TRBJ1-2; TRBD1 aligns across 9 bases. Trimming took 1 base from V and 3 from J; bases not matched to a gene: 9. The CDR3 length is 17 residues. Per the germline V gene, CDR1 is KGHSY and CDR2 is FQNENV. Written as DNA, the CDR3 is TGTGCCAGCAGCCAATTGGTCCCGACAGGGGGTGACTATGGCTACACCTTC. Its translation is CASSQLVPTGGDYGYTF.

V gene TRBV5-1 combines with J gene TRBJ1-1, with a tentative D call TRBD1 (5 bases). Germline V gives CDR1 SGHRS, CDR2 YFSETQ. With 4 bases removed from V and 5 bases from J, the gap between germline ends came to 15 bases. The CDR3 runs to 14 residues. The DNA of the CDR3 is TGCGCCAGCAGCGGGACCGGGAGGAGGACTGAAGCTTTCTTT. Amino acid sequence: CASSGTGRRTEAFF.

The V call is TRBV15, the J call TRBJ2-7, with D possibly matching TRBD1 (7 bases). The length of the CDR3 is 15 residues. Germline values: CDR1 LNHNV, CDR2 YYDKDF (reference sequence). Trimming took off 4 bases at V and 4 bases at J, with 17 bases between the two ends. In nucleotides, the CDR3 is TGTGCCACCAGCACCCTACAGGGGACTCTATACGAGCAGTACTTC. Translating it yields CATSTLQGTLYEQYF.

V usage is TRBV18 and J usage is TRBJ2-1; 9 nucleotides agree with TRBD1. Germline CDR1 reads KGHSH; CDR2 reads LQKENI. The trim removed 6 bases at V and 2 bases at J, leaving 8 bases unmatched. There are 16 residues in the CDR3. Here the CDR3 reads CASSFTGGSTYNEQFF. In nucleotides, the CDR3 is TGTGCCAGCTCGTTCACAGGGGGCTCTACCTACAATGAGCAGTTCTTC.

The J gene is TRBJ2-2, the V gene TRBV5-1; the D gene is possibly TRBD1 (5 bases). The germline gives CDR1 SGHRS, CDR2 YFSETQ. The CDR3 contains 16 residues. Trimming took off 0 bases at V and 6 bases at J, with 15 bases between the two ends. CDR3 in amino acids: CASSLEGHNWSGELFF. CDR3 nucleotides: TGCGCCAGCAGCTTGGAGGGGCATAATTGGTCCGGGGAGCTGTTTTTT.

The chain couples TRBV2 to TRBJ2-4; 7 bases line up with TRBD2. Trimming took 10 bases from V and 6 from J; bases not matched to a gene: 21. CDR1 SNHLY and CDR2 FYNNEI come from the germline V gene. The length of the CDR3 is 17 residues. The CDR3 nucleotides are TGTGCCAAAAGCCCCGAACAGAGCGGGAAAGCGAGAAACATTCAGTACTTC. It yields the protein CAKSPEQSGKARNIQYF. Full variable domain (rest looked up from reference TRBV2 and TRBJ2-4): EPEVTQTPSHQVTQMGQEVILRCVPISNHLYFYWYRQILGQKVEFLVSFYNNEISEKSEIFDDQFSVERPDGSNFTLKIRSTKLEDSAMYFCAKSPEQSGKARNIQYFGAGTRLSVL.

The rearrangement joins TRBV6-1 to TRBJ2-3; 7 nucleotides match TRBD2. The CDR3 contains 16 residues. Losses at the gene ends were 2 bases for V and 6 bases for J; bases not matched to a gene: 11. Looked up from germline, CDR1 is MNHNS and CDR2 is SASEGT. CDR3 in amino acids: CASSELFGIGGDTQYF. CDR3 nucleotides: TGTGCCAGCAGTGAACTTTTTGGGATCGGGGGGGATACGCAGTATTTT.

The J gene is TRBJ1-1, the V gene TRBV6-5; D gene uncertain. V was shortened by 2 bases and J by 5 bases, with 12 bases between the two germline ends. The CDR3 loop spans 14 amino acids. The germline gives CDR1 MNHEY, CDR2 SVGAGI. CDR3 in DNA: TGTGCCAGCAGTTACCGGGATTCTGGGACTGAAGCTTTCTTT. Translation: CASSYRDSGTEAFF.

The rearrangement joins TRBV2 to TRBJ2-7, with 9 bases matching TRBD2. In germline, CDR1 is SNHLY, CDR2 FYNNEI. This CDR3 spans 12 amino acids. Trimming at V came to 2 bases and at J to 9 bases, leaving 2 bases not matched to a gene. CDR3 region: CASSESGGRQYF. CDR3 nucleotides: TGTGCCAGCAGTGAAAGCGGGGGGCGGCAGTACTTC. The full variable domain, its missing parts supplied by reference TRBV2 and TRBJ2-7, is EPEVTQTPSHQVTQMGQEVILRCVPISNHLYFYWYRQILGQKVEFLVSFYNNEISEKSEIFDDQFSVERPDGSNFTLKIRSTKLEDSAMYFCASSESGGRQYFGPGTRLTVT.

This chain connects TRBV24-1 to TRBJ2-2; 10 bases agree with TRBD1. Trimming at V came to 1 base and at J to 2 bases, leaving 3 bases not matched to a gene. Per germline, CDR1 KGHDR and CDR2 SFDVKD. The CDR3 is made up of 17 amino acids. CDR3 sequence: CATSDFRQGANTGELFF. The CDR3 coding sequence is TGTGCCACCAGTGATTTTCGACAGGGGGCAAACACCGGGGAGCTGTTTTTT.

The gene calls are TRBV6-4 and TRBJ1-1; the D gene is possibly TRBD1 (5 bases). V was trimmed by 6 bases and J by 8 bases, leaving 13 bases between them. CDR3 length: 12 residues. Germline CDR1 is MRHNA and CDR2 is SNTAGT. CDR3 sequence: CASRGFTGEAFF. In DNA form, the CDR3 reads TGTGCCAGCAGGGGATTCACAGGAGAAGCTTTCTTT.